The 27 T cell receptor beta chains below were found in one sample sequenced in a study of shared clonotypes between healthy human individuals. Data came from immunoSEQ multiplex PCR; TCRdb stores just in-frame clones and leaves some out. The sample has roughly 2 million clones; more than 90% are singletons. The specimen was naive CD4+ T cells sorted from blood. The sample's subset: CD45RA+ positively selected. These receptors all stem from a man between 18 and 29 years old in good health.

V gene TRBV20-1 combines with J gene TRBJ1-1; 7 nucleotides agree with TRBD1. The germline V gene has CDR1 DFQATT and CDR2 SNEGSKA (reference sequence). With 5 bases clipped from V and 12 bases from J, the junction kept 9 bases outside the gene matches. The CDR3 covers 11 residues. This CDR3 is CSAPRGPGTFF. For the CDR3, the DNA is TGCAGTGCTCCTAGGGGGCCGGGAACTTTCTTT.

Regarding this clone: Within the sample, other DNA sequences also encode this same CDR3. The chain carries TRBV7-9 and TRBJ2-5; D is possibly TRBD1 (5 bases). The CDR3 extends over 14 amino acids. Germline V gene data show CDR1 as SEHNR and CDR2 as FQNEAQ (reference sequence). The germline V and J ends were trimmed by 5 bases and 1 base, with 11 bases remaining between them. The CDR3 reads CASSLGQGQETQYF. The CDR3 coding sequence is TGTGCCAGCAGCCTCGGGCAGGGCCAAGAGACCCAGTACTTC.

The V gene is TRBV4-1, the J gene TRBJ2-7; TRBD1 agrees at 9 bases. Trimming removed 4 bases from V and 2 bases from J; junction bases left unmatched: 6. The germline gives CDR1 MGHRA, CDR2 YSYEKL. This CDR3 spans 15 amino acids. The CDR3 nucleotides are TGCGCCAGCAGCCGGACCGGGACAGGGCCCTACGAGCAGTACTTC. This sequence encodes CASSRTGTGPYEQYF.

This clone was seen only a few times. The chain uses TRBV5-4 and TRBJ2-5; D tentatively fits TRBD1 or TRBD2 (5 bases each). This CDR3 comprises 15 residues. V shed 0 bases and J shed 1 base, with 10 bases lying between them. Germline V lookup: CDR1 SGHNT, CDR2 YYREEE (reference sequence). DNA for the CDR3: TGTGCCAGCAGCTTGGTGGGGGACCTCCAAGAGACCCAGTACTTC. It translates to CASSLVGDLQETQYF. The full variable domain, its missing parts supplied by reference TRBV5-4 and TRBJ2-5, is ETGVTQSPTHLIKTRGQQVTLRCSSQSGHNTVSWYQQALGQGPQFIFQYYREEENGRGNFPPRFSGLQFPNYSSELNVNALELDDSALYLCASSLVGDLQETQYFGPGTRLLVL.

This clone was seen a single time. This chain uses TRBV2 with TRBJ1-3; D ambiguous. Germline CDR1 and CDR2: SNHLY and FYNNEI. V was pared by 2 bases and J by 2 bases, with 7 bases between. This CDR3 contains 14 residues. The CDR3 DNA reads TGTGCCAGCAGTGAAACCCTCGCTGGAAACACCATATATTTT. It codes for CASSETLAGNTIYF.

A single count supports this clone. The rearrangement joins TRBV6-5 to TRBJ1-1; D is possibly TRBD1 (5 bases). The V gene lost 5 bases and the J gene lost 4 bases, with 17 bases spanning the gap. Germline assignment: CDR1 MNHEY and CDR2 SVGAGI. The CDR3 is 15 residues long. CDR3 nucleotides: TGTGCCAGCAGTAGGGCAGGGATGGTGTTCACTGAAGCTTTCTTT. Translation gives CASSRAGMVFTEAFF.

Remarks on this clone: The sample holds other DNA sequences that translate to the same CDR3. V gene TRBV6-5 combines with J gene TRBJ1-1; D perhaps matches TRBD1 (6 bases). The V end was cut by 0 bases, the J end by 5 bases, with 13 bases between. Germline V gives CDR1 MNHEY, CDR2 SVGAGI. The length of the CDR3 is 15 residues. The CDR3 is CASSYSRQGKTEAFF. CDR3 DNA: TGTGCCAGCAGTTACTCGCGGCAGGGGAAAACTGAAGCTTTCTTT.

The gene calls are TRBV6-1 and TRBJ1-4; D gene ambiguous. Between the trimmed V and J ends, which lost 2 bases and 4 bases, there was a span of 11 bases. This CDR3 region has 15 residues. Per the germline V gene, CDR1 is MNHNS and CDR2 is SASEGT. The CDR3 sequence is CASSELTGINEKLFF. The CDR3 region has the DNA TGTGCCAGCAGTGAACTTACCGGGATTAATGAAAAACTGTTTTTT.

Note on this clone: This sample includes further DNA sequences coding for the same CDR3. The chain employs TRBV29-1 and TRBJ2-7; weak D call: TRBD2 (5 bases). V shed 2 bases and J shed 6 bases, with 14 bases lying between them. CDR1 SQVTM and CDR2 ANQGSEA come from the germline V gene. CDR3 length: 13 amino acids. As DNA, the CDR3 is TGCAGCGTTGAACTATGGACTTCTGGCGAGCAGTACTTC. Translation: CSVELWTSGEQYF.

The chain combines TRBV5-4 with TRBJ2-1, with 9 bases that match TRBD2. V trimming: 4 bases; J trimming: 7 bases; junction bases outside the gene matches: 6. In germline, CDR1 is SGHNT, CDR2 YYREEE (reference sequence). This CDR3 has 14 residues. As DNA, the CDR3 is TGTGCCAGCAGCCCAATAGCGGGGGCTAATGAGCAGTTCTTC. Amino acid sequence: CASSPIAGANEQFF.

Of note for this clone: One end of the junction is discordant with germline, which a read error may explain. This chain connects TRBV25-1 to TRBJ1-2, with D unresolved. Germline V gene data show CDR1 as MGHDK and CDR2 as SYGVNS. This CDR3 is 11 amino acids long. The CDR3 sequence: CASSEGGRRDF. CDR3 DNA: TGTGCCAGCAGCGAAGGTGGGAGGAGGGACTTC.

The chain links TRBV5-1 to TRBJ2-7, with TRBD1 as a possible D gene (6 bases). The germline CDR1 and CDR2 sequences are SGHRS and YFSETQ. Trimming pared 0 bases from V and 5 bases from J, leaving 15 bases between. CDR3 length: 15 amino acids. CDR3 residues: CASSLGGRGMDEQYF. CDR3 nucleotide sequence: TGCGCCAGCAGCTTGGGTGGCAGGGGAATGGACGAGCAGTACTTC.

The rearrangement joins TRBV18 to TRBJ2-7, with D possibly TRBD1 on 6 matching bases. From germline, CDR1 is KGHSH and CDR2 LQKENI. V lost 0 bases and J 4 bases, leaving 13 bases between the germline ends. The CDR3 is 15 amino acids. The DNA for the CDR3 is TGTGCCAGCTCACCACCCGTCCAGGGGAGATACGAGCAGTACTTC. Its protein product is CASSPPVQGRYEQYF.

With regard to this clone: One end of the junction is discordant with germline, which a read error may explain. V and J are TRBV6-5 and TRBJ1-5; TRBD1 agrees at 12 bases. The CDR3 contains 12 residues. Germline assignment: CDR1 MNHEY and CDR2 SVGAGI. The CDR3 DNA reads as TGTGCCAGCAGTCCCCCGGGACAGGGGGCTATTTTT. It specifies CASSPPGQGAIF.

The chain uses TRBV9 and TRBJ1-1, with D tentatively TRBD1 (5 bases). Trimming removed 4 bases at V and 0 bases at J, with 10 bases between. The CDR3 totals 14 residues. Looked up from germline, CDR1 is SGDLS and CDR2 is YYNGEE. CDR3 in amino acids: CASSPDSVNTEAFF. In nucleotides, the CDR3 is TGTGCCAGCAGCCCAGACAGTGTGAACACTGAAGCTTTCTTT.

The CDR3 spells CAWSGGLAGGQETQYF. For the CDR3, the DNA is TGTGCCTGGAGTGGGGGACTAGCGGGAGGGCAGGAGACCCAGTACTTC. This chain joins TRBV30 and TRBJ2-5, with TRBD2 matching over 16 bases. CDR1 and CDR2 from the germline V gene are GTSNPN and SVGIG (reference sequence). This CDR3 contains 16 residues. The V gene end was trimmed by 1 base and the J gene end by 5 bases; junction bases not matched to a gene: 4.

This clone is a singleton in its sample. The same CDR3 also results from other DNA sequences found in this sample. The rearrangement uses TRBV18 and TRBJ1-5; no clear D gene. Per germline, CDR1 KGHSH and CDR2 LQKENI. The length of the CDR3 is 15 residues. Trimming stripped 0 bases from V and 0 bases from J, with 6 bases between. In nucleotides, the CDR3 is TGTGCCAGCTCACCACCAGGAGTTAGCAATCAGCCCCAGCATTTT. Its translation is CASSPPGVSNQPQHF. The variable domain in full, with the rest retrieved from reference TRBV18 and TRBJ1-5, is NAGVMQNPRHLVRRRGQEARLRCSPMKGHSHVYWYRQLPEEGLKFMVYLQKENIIDESGMPKERFSAEFPKEGPSILRIQQVVRGDSAAYFCASSPPGVSNQPQHFGDGTRLSIL.

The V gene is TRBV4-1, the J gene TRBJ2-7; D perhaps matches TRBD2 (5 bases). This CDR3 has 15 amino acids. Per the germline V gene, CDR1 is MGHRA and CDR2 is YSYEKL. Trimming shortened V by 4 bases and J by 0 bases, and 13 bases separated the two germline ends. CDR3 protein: CASSRLEGSSYEQYF. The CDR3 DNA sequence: TGCGCCAGCAGCCGCCTCGAAGGGAGCTCCTACGAGCAGTACTTC.

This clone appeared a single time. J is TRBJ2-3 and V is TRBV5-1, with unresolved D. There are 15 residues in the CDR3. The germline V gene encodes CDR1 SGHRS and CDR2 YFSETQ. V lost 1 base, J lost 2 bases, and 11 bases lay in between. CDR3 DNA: TGCGCCAGCAGCTTGTCGCTTCTGAACACAGATACGCAGTATTTT. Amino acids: CASSLSLLNTDTQYF.

CDR3 in amino acids: CASSHLGQVSTEAFF. CDR3 DNA: TGCGCCAGCAGCCACCTGGGACAGGTCAGCACTGAAGCTTTCTTT. The chain links TRBV4-1 to TRBJ1-1; 8 positions match TRBD1. CDR3 length equals 15 residues. Germline V gives CDR1 MGHRA, CDR2 YSYEKL. J lost 4 bases, V lost 3 bases, and 7 bases had no gene match.

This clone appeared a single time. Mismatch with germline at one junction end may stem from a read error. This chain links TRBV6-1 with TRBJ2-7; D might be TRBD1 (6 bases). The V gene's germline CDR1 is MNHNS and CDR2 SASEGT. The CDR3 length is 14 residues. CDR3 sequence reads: CASREGGNSYEQYF. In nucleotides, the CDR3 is TGTGCCAGCAGGGAAGGGGGTAACTCCTACGAGCAGTACTTC.

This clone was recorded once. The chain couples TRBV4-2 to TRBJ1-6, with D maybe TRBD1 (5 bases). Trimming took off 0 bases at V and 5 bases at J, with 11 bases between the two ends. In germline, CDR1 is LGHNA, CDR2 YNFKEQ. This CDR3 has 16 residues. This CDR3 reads CASSQDRDRNNSPLHF. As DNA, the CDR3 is TGTGCCAGCAGCCAAGATCGTGACAGAAATAATTCACCCCTCCACTTT.

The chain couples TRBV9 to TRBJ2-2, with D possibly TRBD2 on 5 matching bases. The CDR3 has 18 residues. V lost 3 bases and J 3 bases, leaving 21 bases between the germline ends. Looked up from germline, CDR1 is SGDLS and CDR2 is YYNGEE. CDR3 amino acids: CASSARFTSRVDTGELFF. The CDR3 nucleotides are TGTGCCAGCAGCGCCCGCTTCACTAGTAGGGTCGACACCGGGGAGCTGTTTTTT.

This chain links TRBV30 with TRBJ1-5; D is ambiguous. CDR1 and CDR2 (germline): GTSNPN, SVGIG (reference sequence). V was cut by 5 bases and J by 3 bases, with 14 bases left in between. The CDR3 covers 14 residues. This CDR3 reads CAWVSKGYNQPQHF. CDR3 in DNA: TGTGCCTGGGTCAGTAAGGGATACAATCAGCCCCAGCATTTT.

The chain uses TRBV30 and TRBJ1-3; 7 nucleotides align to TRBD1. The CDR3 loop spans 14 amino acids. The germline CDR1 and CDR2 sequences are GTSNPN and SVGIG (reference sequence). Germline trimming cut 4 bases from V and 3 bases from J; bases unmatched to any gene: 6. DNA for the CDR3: TGTGCCTGGATCAGGGGGGGCGGTGGAAACACCATATATTTT. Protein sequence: CAWIRGGGGNTIYF.

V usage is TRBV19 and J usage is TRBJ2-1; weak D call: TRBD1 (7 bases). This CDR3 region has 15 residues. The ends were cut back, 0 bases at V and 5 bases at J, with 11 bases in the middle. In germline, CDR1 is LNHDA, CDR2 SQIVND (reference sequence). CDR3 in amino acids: CASSIEQGRNNEQFF. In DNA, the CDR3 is TGTGCCAGTAGTATAGAACAGGGGAGGAACAATGAGCAGTTCTTC.

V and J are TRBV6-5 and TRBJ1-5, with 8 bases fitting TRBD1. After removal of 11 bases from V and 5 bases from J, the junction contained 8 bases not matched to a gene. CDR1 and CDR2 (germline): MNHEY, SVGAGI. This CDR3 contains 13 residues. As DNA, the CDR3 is TGTGCCCGTCCGGACAGGGATCATCAGCCCCAGCATTTT. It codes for CARPDRDHQPQHF.